The 25 T cell receptor beta chains below come from one sample, sequenced in a study of CD8 T cells in Susac syndrome. RNA amounts of about 0.45 to 1 ug underwent reverse transcription with random hexamers. Each CDR3 protein is one row after TCRdb ran MiXCR on the immunoSEQ multiplex PCR reads. This table has 160,000 or so distinct CDR3 sequences, around 92% appearing once. Sequenced: CD4+ T cells from PBMCs. These receptors came from a human donor in good health.

The chain recombines TRBV18 with TRBJ1-3; unclear D gene. The CDR3 length is 14 residues. V was shortened by 2 bases and J by 4 bases, with 9 bases between the two germline ends. Germline CDR1 and CDR2: KGHSH and LQKENI. DNA of the CDR3: TGTGCCAGCTCACCAGCGGGGTTGGGAAACACCATATATTTT. It yields the protein CASSPAGLGNTIYF.

This clonotype was seen just once. This chain links TRBV24-1 with TRBJ2-3, with D perhaps matching TRBD2 (6 bases). CDR3 length equals 16 residues. V dropped 2 bases and J dropped 0 bases, with 11 bases sitting between them. Germline V gene sequence: CDR1 KGHDR, CDR2 SFDVKD. CDR3 bases: TGTGCCACCAGTGATTCTGGCGGGGAGAGCACAGATACGCAGTATTTT. Translation: CATSDSGGESTDTQYF.

This clonotype was seen a single time. The chain recombines TRBV12-5 with TRBJ2-2; either TRBD1 or TRBD2 may fit D (5 bases each). CDR3 size: 12 residues. V shed 7 bases and J shed 5 bases, with 8 bases lying between them. The germline CDR1 and CDR2 sequences are LGHNT and FRNRAP. The CDR3 region has the DNA TGTGCTAGTGTTGGGGGAACCGGGGAGCTGTTTTTT. This translates into CASVGGTGELFF.

This clonotype was detected only once. This chain uses TRBV28 with TRBJ1-2; D may be TRBD1 (6 bases). V gave up 6 bases and J gave up 4 bases, with 12 bases separating them. The CDR3 totals 13 residues. The germline CDR1 and CDR2 sequences are MDHEN and SYDVKM. The CDR3 DNA reads as TGTGCCAGCAGACGACAGGCCCTCTATGGCTACACCTTC. Translated, it gives CASRRQALYGYTF.

In its sample, this clonotype was seen once. The chain links TRBV3-1 to TRBJ2-3, with a weak D call TRBD2 (6 bases). V shed 3 bases and J shed 0 bases, with 10 bases lying between them. Looked up from germline, CDR1 is LGHDT and CDR2 is YNNKEL (reference sequence). This CDR3 comprises 15 residues. The CDR3 here is CASSHGGLSTDTQYF. The CDR3, as DNA: TGTGCCAGCAGCCACGGGGGACTGAGCACAGATACGCAGTATTTT.

The genes are TRBV18 and TRBJ1-1; 9 nucleotides align to TRBD1. J was trimmed by 1 base and V by 6 bases; bases with no gene match: 3. Per the germline V gene, CDR1 is KGHSH and CDR2 is LQKENI. This CDR3 is 14 amino acids long. CDR3 DNA sequence: TGTGCCAGCTCGACGGGACAGGGGAACACTGAAGCTTTCTTT. This encodes CASSTGQGNTEAFF. The variable domain in full, completed from reference TRBV18 and TRBJ1-1, reads NAGVMQNPRHLVRRRGQEARLRCSPMKGHSHVYWYRQLPEEGLKFMVYLQKENIIDESGMPKERFSAEFPKEGPSILRIQQVVRGDSAAYFCASSTGQGNTEAFFGQGTRLTVV.

The chain joins TRBV12-3 or TRBV12-4 to TRBJ2-7; no reliable D call. This CDR3 spans 14 amino acids. Trimming removed 3 bases at V and 0 bases at J, with 9 bases between. The CDR3 sequence: CASSFRSDSYEQYF. Written as DNA, the CDR3 is TGTGCCAGCAGTTTTCGATCAGACTCCTACGAGCAGTACTTC.

V gene TRBV7-2 combines with J gene TRBJ2-7; D perhaps matches TRBD2 (5 bases). The CDR3 covers 14 residues. The germline CDR1 and CDR2 sequences are SGHTA and FQGNSA. V lost 5 bases to trimming and J lost 3 bases, with 14 bases between them. This CDR3 reads CASSVPGILYEQYF. The CDR3 bases are TGTGCCAGCAGCGTACCCGGGATCCTCTACGAGCAGTACTTC.

The chain carries TRBV20-1 and TRBJ2-5, with TRBD2 matching over 10 bases. From germline, CDR1 is DFQATT and CDR2 SNEGSKA (reference sequence). The ends lost 0 bases at V and 5 bases at J; junction bases unmatched: 3. The CDR3 contains 14 residues. The DNA for the CDR3 is TGCAGTGCTAGAGAAGCGGGAGGGCCGGAGACCCAGTACTTC. Translated: CSAREAGGPETQYF.

This sequence joins TRBV2 and TRBJ2-7; D is perhaps TRBD2 (5 bases). Germline values: CDR1 SNHLY, CDR2 FYNNEI. V dropped 8 bases and J dropped 3 bases, with 17 bases sitting between them. The CDR3 is 14 amino acids. The CDR3 coding sequence is TGTGCCAGCGGGCTCGAGGGAATCTTCTACGAGCAGTACTTC. It translates to CASGLEGIFYEQYF.

The chain uses TRBV20-1 and TRBJ1-2; D possibly corresponds to TRBD1 (5 bases). The CDR3 contains 13 residues. Deletions cut 4 bases from V and 6 bases from J, with 15 bases between. Looked up from germline, CDR1 is DFQATT and CDR2 is SNEGSKA (reference sequence). CDR3 bases: TGCAGTGCTACTACCGGGACTGTTAATGGCTACACCTTC. Translation gives CSATTGTVNGYTF.

The CDR3: CSVSRENYGYTF. CDR3 DNA: TGCAGCGTTTCCAGGGAAAACTATGGCTACACCTTC. The rearrangement uses TRBV29-1 and TRBJ1-2; a possible D gene is TRBD1 (5 bases). CDR1 SQVTM and CDR2 ANQGSEA come from the germline V gene. Trimming removed 5 bases at V and 2 bases at J, with 9 bases between. The CDR3 totals 12 residues. Full variable domain (missing parts from reference TRBV29-1 and TRBJ1-2): SAVISQKPSRDICQRGTSLTIQCQVDSQVTMMFWYRQQPGQSLTLIATANQGSEATYESGFVIDKFPISRPNLTFSTLTVSNMSPEDSSIYLCSVSRENYGYTFGSGTRLTVV.

The chain links TRBV19 to TRBJ1-5; D is undetermined. CDR1 LNHDA and CDR2 SQIVND come from the germline V gene (reference sequence). Deletions cut 1 base from V and 10 bases from J, with 11 bases between. The length of the CDR3 is 13 residues. CDR3 region: CASSIVHPGPQHF. The CDR3 DNA is TGTGCCAGTAGTATAGTCCACCCCGGACCCCAGCATTTT. Looking up the rest from reference TRBV19 and TRBJ1-5 gives the full variable domain: DGGITQSPKYLFRKEGQNVTLSCEQNLNHDAMYWYRQDPGQGLRLIYYSQIVNDFQKGDIAEGYSVSREKKESFPLTVTSAQKNPTAFYLCASSIVHPGPQHFGDGTRLSIL.

The gene calls are TRBV20-1 and TRBJ2-5; D is possibly TRBD1 (5 bases). The CDR3 is made up of 11 amino acids. V was trimmed by 6 bases and J by 7 bases, leaving 12 bases between them. Germline loops: CDR1 DFQATT, CDR2 SNEGSKA (reference sequence). CDR3 amino acids: CSAGDQGTQYF. CDR3 in DNA: TGCAGTGCCGGTGATCAGGGGACCCAGTACTTC.

The gene calls are TRBV27 and TRBJ1-2, with 8 bases matching TRBD1. The CDR3 is 12 residues long. Germline assignment: CDR1 MNHEY and CDR2 SMNVEV (reference sequence). Trimming took 5 bases from V and 8 from J; bases not matched to a gene: 4. The CDR3 coding sequence is TGTGCCAGCAGTGGACAGGGATGGGGCTACACCTTC. It is translated as CASSGQGWGYTF.

In this sample, this clonotype turned up once. The rearrangement uses TRBV20-1 and TRBJ1-5; D perhaps matches TRBD1 (6 bases). Trimming removed 1 base at V and 7 bases at J, with 11 bases between. The CDR3 runs 13 residues. CDR1 and CDR2 (germline): DFQATT, SNEGSKA (reference sequence). CDR3 region: CSARVTGFQPQHF. The CDR3 DNA follows: TGCAGTGCTAGAGTCACAGGGTTCCAGCCCCAGCATTTT.

DNA for the CDR3: TGCAGCGCAGTTGTGGTCTACGAGCAGTACTTC. This sequence encodes CSAVVVYEQYF. The gene calls are TRBV29-1 and TRBJ2-7; D ambiguous. Germline CDR1 and CDR2: SQVTM and ANQGSEA. The CDR3 sequence is 11 residues long. V lost 7 bases, J lost 3 bases, and 10 bases lay in between.

The chain carries TRBV4-2 and TRBJ1-1, with 11 bases matching TRBD1. The CDR3 has 17 residues. Germline CDR1 and CDR2: LGHNA and YNFKEQ. The V and J ends lost 1 base and 4 bases, in that order; junction bases with no gene match: 8. The DNA of the CDR3 is TGTGCCAGCAGCCAAGTTAAGGGACAGGGGGTTGGCACTGAAGCTTTCTTT. Its protein is CASSQVKGQGVGTEAFF.

This rearrangement joins TRBV2 to TRBJ2-3; 7 positions match TRBD1. Germline loops: CDR1 SNHLY, CDR2 FYNNEI. The length of the CDR3 is 14 residues. V trimming: 3 bases; J trimming: 4 bases; junction bases outside the gene matches: 4. CDR3 nucleotide sequence: TGTGCCAGCAGTGATACAGGGGAATCAGATACGCAGTATTTT. Translated, it gives CASSDTGESDTQYF.

The chain is built from TRBV18 and TRBJ2-7, with 8 nucleotides matching TRBD1. Trimming took 6 bases from V and 6 from J; bases not matched to a gene: 10. The CDR3 is made up of 14 amino acids. CDR1 and CDR2 (germline): KGHSH, LQKENI. CDR3 DNA: TGTGCCAGCTCTTTCCAACAAACAGGGGGCGAGCAGTACTTC. It translates to CASSFQQTGGEQYF.

This chain uses TRBV13 with TRBJ2-7; 8 nucleotides align to TRBD1. Germline trimming cut 3 bases from V and 2 bases from J; bases unmatched to any gene: 6. CDR3 length equals 15 residues. CDR1 and CDR2 (germline): PRHDT, FYEKMQ (reference sequence). CDR3 residues: CASSFTGTGTYEQYF. In DNA form, the CDR3 reads TGTGCCAGCAGCTTTACCGGGACAGGCACCTACGAGCAGTACTTC. Using reference TRBV13 and TRBJ2-7 for the parts outside the CDR3, the full variable domain is AAGVIQSPRHLIKEKRETATLKCYPIPRHDTVYWYQQGPGQDPQFLISFYEKMQSDKGSIPDRFSAQQFSDYHSELNMSSLELGDSALYFCASSFTGTGTYEQYFGPGTRLTVT.

The chain has TRBV12-3 or TRBV12-4 and TRBJ2-2; 14 nucleotides agree with TRBD2. The CDR3 runs 15 residues. J lost 4 bases, V lost 6 bases, and 1 base had no gene match. Here the CDR3 reads CASRGLAGATGELFF. The CDR3, as DNA: TGTGCCAGCAGGGGACTAGCGGGGGCCACCGGGGAGCTGTTTTTT.

The genes are TRBV20-1 and TRBJ2-6; unclear D gene. The CDR3 sequence is 15 residues long. The germline V gene has CDR1 DFQATT and CDR2 SNEGSKA (reference sequence). Trimming took off 0 bases at V and 0 bases at J, with 6 bases between the two ends. CDR3 DNA sequence: TGCAGTGCTAGAGATCCCTCCTCTGGGGCCAACGTCCTGACTTTC. It is translated as CSARDPSSGANVLTF.

This clonotype was observed a few times. This chain links TRBV9 with TRBJ2-7, with D maybe TRBD1 (6 bases). This CDR3 has 15 residues. Germline V gene lookup returns CDR1 SGDLS and CDR2 YYNGEE. V was shortened by 0 bases and J by 2 bases, with 12 bases between the two germline ends. The CDR3 reads CASSVGGTTTYEQYF. The CDR3 coding sequence is TGTGCCAGCAGCGTAGGGGGGACAACTACCTACGAGCAGTACTTC.

The chain is built from TRBV5-1 and TRBJ2-2; possibly TRBD1 for D (6 bases). From germline, CDR1 is SGHRS and CDR2 YFSETQ. The CDR3 length is 14 residues. V was clipped by 6 bases and J by 3 bases, with 12 bases between them. The CDR3 loop is CASTTQGYTGELFF. The CDR3 region has the DNA TGCGCCAGCACTACACAGGGCTACACCGGGGAGCTGTTTTTT.